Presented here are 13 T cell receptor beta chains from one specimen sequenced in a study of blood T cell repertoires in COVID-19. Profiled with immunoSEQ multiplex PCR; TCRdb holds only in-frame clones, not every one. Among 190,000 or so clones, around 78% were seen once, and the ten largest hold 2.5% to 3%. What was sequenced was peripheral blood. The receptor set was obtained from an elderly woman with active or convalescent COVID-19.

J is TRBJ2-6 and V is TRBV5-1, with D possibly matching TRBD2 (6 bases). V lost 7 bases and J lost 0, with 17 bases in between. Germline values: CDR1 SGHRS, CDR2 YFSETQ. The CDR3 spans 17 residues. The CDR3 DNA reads TGCGCCAGCCACTCCCCCAACGGGAGCTCTGGGGCCAACGTCCTGACTTTC. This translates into CASHSPNGSSGANVLTF.

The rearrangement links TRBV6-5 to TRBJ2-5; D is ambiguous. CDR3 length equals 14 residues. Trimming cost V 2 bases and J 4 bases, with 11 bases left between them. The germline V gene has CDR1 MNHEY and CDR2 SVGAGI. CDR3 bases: TGTGCCAGCAGTTACCAGTTGTCCCGAGAGACCCAGTACTTC. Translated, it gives CASSYQLSRETQYF.

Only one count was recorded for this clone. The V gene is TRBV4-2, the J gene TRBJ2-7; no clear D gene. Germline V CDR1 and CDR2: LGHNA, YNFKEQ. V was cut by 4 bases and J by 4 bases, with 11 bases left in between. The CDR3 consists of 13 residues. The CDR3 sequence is CASSLHQLYEQYF. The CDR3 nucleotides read TGTGCCAGCAGCCTCCATCAACTGTACGAGCAGTACTTC.

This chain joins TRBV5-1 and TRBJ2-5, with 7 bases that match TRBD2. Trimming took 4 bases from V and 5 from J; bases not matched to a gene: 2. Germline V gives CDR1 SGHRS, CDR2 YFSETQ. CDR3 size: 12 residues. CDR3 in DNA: TGCGCCAGCAGCCTGCGGGGGGAGACCCAGTACTTC. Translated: CASSLRGETQYF.

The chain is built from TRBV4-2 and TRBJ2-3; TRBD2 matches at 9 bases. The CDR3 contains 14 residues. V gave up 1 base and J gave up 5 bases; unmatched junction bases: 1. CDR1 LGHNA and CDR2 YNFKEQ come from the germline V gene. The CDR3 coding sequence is TGTGCCAGCAGCCAAGGGACTAGCGAAGATACGCAGTATTTT. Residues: CASSQGTSEDTQYF.

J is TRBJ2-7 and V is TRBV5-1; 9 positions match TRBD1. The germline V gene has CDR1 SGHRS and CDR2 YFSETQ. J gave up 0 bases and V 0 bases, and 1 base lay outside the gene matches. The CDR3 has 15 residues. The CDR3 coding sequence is TGCGCCAGCAGCTTGGGGGGACAGGGCTCCTACGAGCAGTACTTC. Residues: CASSLGGQGSYEQYF. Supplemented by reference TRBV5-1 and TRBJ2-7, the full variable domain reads KAGVTQTPRYLIKTRGQQVTLSCSPISGHRSVSWYQQTPGQGLQFLFEYFSETQRNKGNFPGRFSGRQFSNSRSEMNVSTLELGDSALYLCASSLGGQGSYEQYFGPGTRLTVT.

The CDR3 is CASQTGTGDYEQYF. CDR3 DNA: TGTGCCAGTCAAACCGGGACAGGGGACTACGAGCAGTACTTC. The chain carries TRBV27 and TRBJ2-7; the match to TRBD1 covers 10 bases. The CDR3 extends over 14 amino acids. Germline V lookup: CDR1 MNHEY, CDR2 SMNVEV (reference sequence). Trimming removed 9 bases from V and 3 bases from J; junction bases left unmatched: 8.

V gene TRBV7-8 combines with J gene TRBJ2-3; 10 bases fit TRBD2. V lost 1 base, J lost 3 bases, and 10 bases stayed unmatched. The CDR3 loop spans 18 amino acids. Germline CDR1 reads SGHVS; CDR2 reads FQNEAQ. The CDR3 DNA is TGTGCCAGCAGCTTAGTAAGGCTAGCGGGGGCGGCAACAGATACGCAGTATTTT. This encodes CASSLVRLAGAATDTQYF.

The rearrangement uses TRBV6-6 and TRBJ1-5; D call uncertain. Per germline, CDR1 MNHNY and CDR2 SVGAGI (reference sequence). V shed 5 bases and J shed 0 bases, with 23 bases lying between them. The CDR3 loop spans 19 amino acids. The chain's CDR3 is CASSQTPPRGYNSNQPQHF. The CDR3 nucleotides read TGTGCCAGCAGTCAAACTCCTCCTCGCGGCTATAATAGCAATCAGCCCCAGCATTTT.

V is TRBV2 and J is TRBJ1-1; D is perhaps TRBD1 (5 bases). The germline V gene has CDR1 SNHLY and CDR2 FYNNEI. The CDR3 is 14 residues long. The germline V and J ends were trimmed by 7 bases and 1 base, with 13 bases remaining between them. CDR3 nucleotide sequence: TGTGCCAGCATACTGATGGGGGGGAACACTGAAGCTTTCTTT. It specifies CASILMGGNTEAFF.

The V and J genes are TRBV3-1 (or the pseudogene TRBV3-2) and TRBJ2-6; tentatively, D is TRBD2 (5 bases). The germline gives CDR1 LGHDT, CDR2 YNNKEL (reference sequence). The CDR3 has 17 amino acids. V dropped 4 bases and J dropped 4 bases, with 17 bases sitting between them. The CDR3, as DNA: TGTGCCAGCAGCCCCCGGGTCCCGGGGTGGGGGGCCAACGTCCTGACTTTC. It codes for CASSPRVPGWGANVLTF.

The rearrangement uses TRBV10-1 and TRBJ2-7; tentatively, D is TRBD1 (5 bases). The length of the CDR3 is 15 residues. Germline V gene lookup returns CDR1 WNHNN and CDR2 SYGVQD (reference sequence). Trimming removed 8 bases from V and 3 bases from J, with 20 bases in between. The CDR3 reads CASSQTVTDRYEQYF. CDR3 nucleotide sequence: TGCGCCAGCTCTCAGACTGTGACAGACCGCTACGAGCAGTACTTC.

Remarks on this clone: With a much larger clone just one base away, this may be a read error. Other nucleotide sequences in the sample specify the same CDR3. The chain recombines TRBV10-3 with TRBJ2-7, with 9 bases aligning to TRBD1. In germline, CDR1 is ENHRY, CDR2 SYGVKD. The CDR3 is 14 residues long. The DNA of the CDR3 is TGTGCTATCAGTGGGGGACAGGGTCCCCTCGAGCAGTACTTC. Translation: CAISGGQGPLEQYF.